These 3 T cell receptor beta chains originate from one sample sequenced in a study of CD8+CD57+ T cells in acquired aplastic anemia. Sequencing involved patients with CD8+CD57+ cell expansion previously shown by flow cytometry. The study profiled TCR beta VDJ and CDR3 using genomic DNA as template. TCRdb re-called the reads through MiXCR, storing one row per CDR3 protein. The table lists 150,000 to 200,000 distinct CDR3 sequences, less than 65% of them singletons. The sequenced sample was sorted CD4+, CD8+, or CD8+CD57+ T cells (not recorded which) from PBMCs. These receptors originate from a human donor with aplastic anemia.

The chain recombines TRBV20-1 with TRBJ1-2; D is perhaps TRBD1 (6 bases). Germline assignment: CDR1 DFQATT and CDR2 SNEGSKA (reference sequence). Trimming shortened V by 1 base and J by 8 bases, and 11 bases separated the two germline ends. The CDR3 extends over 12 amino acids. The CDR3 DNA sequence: TGCAGTGCTAGAGGGGGGGCGCAGGGCTACACCTTC. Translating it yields CSARGGAQGYTF.

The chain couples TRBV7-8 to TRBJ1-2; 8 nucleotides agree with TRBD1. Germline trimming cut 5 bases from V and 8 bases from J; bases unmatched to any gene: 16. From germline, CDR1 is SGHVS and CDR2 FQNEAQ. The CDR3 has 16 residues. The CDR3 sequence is CASSLNLDRGPGGYTF. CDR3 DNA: TGTGCCAGCAGCCTAAACCTCGACAGGGGACCTGGGGGCTACACCTTC.

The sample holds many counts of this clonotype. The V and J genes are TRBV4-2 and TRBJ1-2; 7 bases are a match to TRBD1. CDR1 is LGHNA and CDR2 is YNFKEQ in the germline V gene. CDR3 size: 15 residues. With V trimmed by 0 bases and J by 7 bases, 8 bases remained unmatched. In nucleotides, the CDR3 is TGTGCCAGCAGCCAAGAGGTCGACAGGGTGGGTGGCTACACCTTC. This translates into CASSQEVDRVGGYTF.